These 14 T cell receptor beta chains came from one sample sequenced in a study of T cell responses to AZD1222 COVID-19 vaccine. The method was immunoSEQ multiplex PCR; TCRdb's version includes in-frame clones alone and lacks a portion of them. The sample comprises 110,000 or so clones, about 86% of which are singletons, and about 16% rests with the top ten. The source was peripheral blood, collected 28 days after the second AZD1222 dose. These receptor sequences come from an adult who received the AZD1222 COVID-19 vaccine.

The genes are TRBV19 and TRBJ2-5; D unresolved. Germline lookup yields CDR1 LNHDA and CDR2 SQIVND (reference sequence). The CDR3 is 12 amino acids. With 4 bases removed from V and 3 bases from J, the gap between germline ends came to 6 bases. CDR3 sequence reads: CASSSREETQYF. The CDR3 nucleotides are TGTGCCAGTAGTAGCAGAGAAGAGACCCAGTACTTC.

The chain combines TRBV10-3 with TRBJ1-1; no clear D gene. The length of the CDR3 is 13 residues. The V end was cut by 5 bases, the J end by 4 bases, with 11 bases between. CDR1 and CDR2 from the germline V gene are ENHRY and SYGVKD. The CDR3 DNA follows: TGTGCCATCAGTACCGACCGGAGCACTGAAGCTTTCTTT. This encodes CAISTDRSTEAFF.

This clone was picked up a small number of times. The chain employs TRBV5-4 and TRBJ1-3; TRBD1 is a possible D gene (5 bases). The CDR3 runs to 15 residues. Between the trimmed V and J ends, which lost 4 bases and 0 bases, there was a span of 11 bases. Germline CDR1 reads SGHNT; CDR2 reads YYREEE (reference sequence). The CDR3 here is CASSGGASSGNTIYF. In nucleotides, the CDR3 is TGTGCCAGCAGCGGCGGGGCCAGCTCTGGAAACACCATATATTTT.

This chain uses TRBV7-3 with TRBJ2-1; possibly TRBD1 for D (6 bases). Trimming shortened V by 5 bases and J by 7 bases, and 18 bases separated the two germline ends. The V gene's germline CDR1 is SGHTA and CDR2 FQGTGA. The length of the CDR3 is 15 residues. CDR3 DNA sequence: TGTGCCAGCAGCCTAAACAGGGATCAGGGGAATGAGCAGTTCTTC. It translates to CASSLNRDQGNEQFF.

The sample holds one count of this clone. The rearrangement joins TRBV7-9 to TRBJ1-2; 7 bases map to TRBD1. Trimming cost V 4 bases and J 1 base; bases outside gene matches: 15. CDR1 and CDR2 from the germline V gene are SEHNR and FQNEAQ (reference sequence). This CDR3 is built from 18 residues. CDR3 DNA sequence: TGTGCCAGCAGCTCTACCCTATGGACAGGCAAGGGTAACTATGGCTACACCTTC. It translates to CASSSTLWTGKGNYGYTF.

V gene TRBV27 combines with J gene TRBJ2-5; TRBD1 agrees at 7 bases. The CDR3 has 17 amino acids. V dropped 5 bases and J dropped 4; count of bases not matched to a gene: 16. Germline V gene lookup returns CDR1 MNHEY and CDR2 SMNVEV (reference sequence). CDR3 nucleotide sequence: TGTGCCAGCAGTCAAAAGTCCCGCTCGACAGGGCGAGAGACCCAGTACTTC. Translated, it gives CASSQKSRSTGRETQYF.

This chain connects TRBV7-9 to TRBJ2-2; 10 nucleotides line up with TRBD2. V lost 5 bases to trimming and J lost 1 base; unmatched junction nucleotides: 1. The CDR3 is 15 residues long. Germline V gene sequence: CDR1 SEHNR, CDR2 FQNEAQ (reference sequence). The DNA of the CDR3 is TGTGCCAGCAGCAGACTAGCGGGGAACACCGGGGAGCTGTTTTTT. It specifies CASSRLAGNTGELFF. Combining the CDR3 with reference TRBV7-9 and TRBJ2-2 gives the whole variable domain DTGVSQNPRHKITKRGQNVTFRCDPISEHNRLYWYRQTLGQGPEFLTYFQNEAQLEKSRLLSDRFSAERPKGSFSTLEIQRTEQGDSAMYLCASSRLAGNTGELFFGEGSRLTVL.

The chain uses TRBV27 and TRBJ2-7; possibly TRBD2 for D (6 bases). Per germline, CDR1 MNHEY and CDR2 SMNVEV (reference sequence). V shed 5 bases and J shed 4 bases, with 21 bases lying between them. This CDR3 is 16 amino acids long. This chain's CDR3 is CASSPRSGLTVYEQYF. The CDR3 DNA reads TGTGCCAGCAGTCCGAGGTCGGGACTGACTGTTTACGAGCAGTACTTC.

V and J are TRBV12-3 or TRBV12-4 and TRBJ1-5; no clear D gene. Trimming pared 3 bases from V and 3 bases from J, leaving 6 bases between. This CDR3 contains 13 residues. CDR3 amino acids: CASSLADNQPQHF. The CDR3 coding sequence is TGTGCCAGCAGTTTGGCAGACAATCAGCCCCAGCATTTT.

The sample holds one count of this clone. The chain employs TRBV7-6 and TRBJ2-1; TRBD1 agrees at 10 bases. Trimming removed 0 bases from V and 6 bases from J; junction bases left unmatched: 2. The germline V gene has CDR1 SGHVS and CDR2 FNYEAQ. CDR3 length: 15 amino acids. Here the CDR3 reads CASSLAWDRGNEQFF. CDR3 in DNA: TGTGCCAGCAGCTTAGCTTGGGACAGGGGCAATGAGCAGTTCTTC.

The genes are TRBV11-2 and TRBJ1-5; D remains ambiguous. Trimming stripped 1 base from V and 1 base from J, with 5 bases between. The CDR3 spans 14 residues. CDR1 and CDR2 (germline): SGHAT, FQNNGV. The CDR3 spells CASSLVSSNQPQHF. The CDR3 region has the DNA TGTGCCAGCAGCTTAGTTTCCAGCAATCAGCCCCAGCATTTT.

The chain combines TRBV5-1 with TRBJ2-7; 9 bases are a match to TRBD2. This CDR3 is 15 amino acids long. Germline V gene lookup returns CDR1 SGHRS and CDR2 YFSETQ. The trim removed 0 bases at V and 5 bases at J, leaving 6 bases unmatched. The CDR3 DNA reads as TGCGCCAGCAGCTTGGCTCCTAGCGGGAAGAACGAGCAGTACTTC. Its translation is CASSLAPSGKNEQYF.

This clone was recorded only once. The V gene is TRBV9, the J gene TRBJ1-5; D might be TRBD1 (6 bases). Germline V gene data show CDR1 as SGDLS and CDR2 as YYNGEE. This CDR3 has 13 residues. V was pared by 4 bases and J by 9 bases, with 14 bases between. CDR3 coding DNA: TGTGCCAGCAGCCGTGACAGGTACCCGCCCCAGCATTTT. It codes for CASSRDRYPPQHF.

The rearrangement links TRBV12-3 or TRBV12-4 to TRBJ2-1, with D uncertain. Trimming removed 5 bases from V and 8 bases from J, with 10 bases in between. CDR3 length: 12 amino acids. The DNA of the CDR3 is TGTGCCAGCAGTCCGGAAGTATATGAGCAGTTCTTC. Translation gives CASSPEVYEQFF.